The TCR beta chain under discussion was sequenced for a study of tumor and adjacent non-tumor tissue in lung cancer. A modified ARM-PCR protocol with three rounds of nested PCR amplified TCRbeta. From the multiplex PCR reads, TCRdb called clonotypes with MiXCR, one entry per CDR3 protein. The data hold approximately 150,000 distinct CDR3 sequences, with 60% to 70% observed a single time. The CDR3 length is 13 residues. Between the trimmed V and J ends, which lost 3 bases and 4 bases, there was a span of 11 bases. Germline lookup yields CDR1 DFQATT and CDR2 SNEGSKA (reference sequence). RNA was extracted from bulk tissue without any cell sorting.

The specimen was lung tumor tissue. The source is a man in his 60s with small cell lung cancer. V is TRBV20-1 and J is TRBJ2-3; no definite D call. CDR3 in amino acids: CSASDSGADTQYF. For the CDR3, the DNA is TGCAGTGCTAGTGATTCCGGCGCAGATACGCAGTATTTT.